This TCR beta chain originates from a study of multiple sclerosis patients with progressive multifocal leukoencephalopathy. General study findings and limits: Before and during natalizumab, the clones expanded at PML already existed. Most PML patients had lower entropy, suggesting less diverse TRB repertoires.

The protocol was immunoSEQ multiplex PCR, while the TCRdb copy is restricted to in-frame clones and leaves out a portion. The profile shows approximately 30,000 clones, 87% of them singletons. The time point here: time of PML onset. Every listed patient previously received interferon beta; all PML patients were women. This CDR3 spans 15 amino acids. Germline V gene lookup returns CDR1 SGDLS and CDR2 YYNGEE. V was cut by 4 bases and J by 3 bases, with 15 bases left in between. Concerning this clone: Its target is not known.

The chain recombines TRBV9 with TRBJ2-3; TRBD2 might be the D (6 bases). The receptor was derived from a middle-aged woman with progressive multifocal leukoencephalopathy. The sequences come from PBMCs, collected from a patient treated with natalizumab. CDR3 protein: CASSRDFGGTDTQYF. The CDR3 coding sequence is TGTGCCAGCAGCCGGGACTTTGGGGGTACAGATACGCAGTATTTT.